This TCR beta chain stems from a study of shared clonotypes between healthy human individuals. Study conclusions and caveats: Estimated richness was generally greater in naive than memory subsets.

Investigators divided CD4+ cells into CD45RA+ naive and CD45RA-negative memory subsets. The V gene lost 3 bases and the J gene lost 1 base, with 11 bases spanning the gap. This CDR3 comprises 14 residues. CDR1 is SGHRS and CDR2 is YFSETQ in the germline V gene. The protocol was immunoSEQ multiplex PCR, while the TCRdb copy is restricted to in-frame clones and leaves out a portion. The data show 2 million to 2.5 million clones, approximately 95% seen once. With respect to this clone: Its antigen is currently unknown.

The chain uses TRBV5-1 and TRBJ2-7, with unresolved D. The sequence came from a young man in good health. Some clones in this sample may be carry-over from other donors' samples. Sample: naive CD4+ T cells from PBMCs. Noted subset: CD45RA+ positively selected. The DNA of the CDR3 is TGCGCCAGCAGCTCCCATATCGGGTCCTACGAGCAGTACTTC. This encodes CASSSHIGSYEQYF.